The present T cell receptor beta chain was sequenced within a study of blood T cells in healthy people across ages. The CDR3 totals 14 residues. V lost 4 bases to trimming and J lost 8 bases, with 18 bases between them. Germline-derived CDR1 and CDR2 are SGHDT and YYEEEE. Each donor's blood draw was around 10 milliliters of peripheral blood. This clonotype was observed at least ten times. Alongside a J-beta primer mix, a sample-barcoded 5' primer served in a second PCR lasting about 6 to 11 cycles. TCRdb ran MiXCR on the 5' RACE reads and lists one entry per CDR3 protein. The table includes around 620,000 distinct CDR3 sequences, roughly 29% detected once.

The chain joins TRBV5-6 to TRBJ1-2; D is undetermined. Sequencing was performed on blood. The TCR was taken from a woman aged 70 to 79 in good health. The chain's CDR3 is CASSPWGGARGYTF. The CDR3 nucleotides are TGTGCCAGCAGCCCTTGGGGTGGTGCTCGAGGCTACACCTTC.